The T cell receptor beta chain described here comes from a study of T-cell memory formation after mild COVID-19. General observations from the study: SARS-CoV-2 specificity of second-wave clones peaking day 37 was unconfirmed. Contracting clones from day 15 to 85 had balanced CD4/CD8; later expanders favoured CD4+.

CDR1 and CDR2 from the germline V gene are SGHRS and YFSETQ. This CDR3 is 16 amino acids long. J lost 6 bases, V lost 4 bases, and 13 bases had no gene match. Via MiXCR, TCRdb re-called the 5' RACE reads, giving one row per CDR3 protein. This table has approximately 210,000 distinct CDR3 sequences, 27% appearing once. This clonotype was picked up many times. The antigen remains unidentified. The chain uses TRBV5-1 and TRBJ2-1; TRBD2 matches at 7 bases. The origin of this receptor is an adult woman who had mild COVID-19 (a few samples of this study predate the infection). Cell type and time point are not known. Sequencing was performed on PBMCs or a T cell subset sorted from them (not recorded which). CDR3 in DNA: TGCGCCAGCAGCCAATACGTTGGCGGGAGTGGCAATGAGCAGTTCTTC. It specifies CASSQYVGGSGNEQFF.